This T cell receptor (beta chain) was identified in a study of T cells in Graves' hyperthyroidism and ophthalmopathy. This CDR3 has 14 amino acids. Germline values: CDR1 MNHEY, CDR2 SVGAGI. V lost 2 bases to trimming and J lost 8 bases, with 15 bases between them. Template material for amplifying TCR beta CDR3 regions consisted of RNA transcripts. A first-round RT-PCR of the TCR CDR3 used the HTBI primer set. TCRdb reprocessed the multiplex PCR reads via MiXCR and lists one record per CDR3 protein. The sample shows approximately 690,000 distinct CDR3 sequences, under 25% of them seen only once. The sequence was obtained from a man in his thirties or forties with Graves' ophthalmopathy. J is TRBJ1-2 and V is TRBV6-5; D remains unclear. Sequencing was done on a sample of blood. CDR3 amino acids: CASSYGPGTSGYTF. CDR3 DNA sequence: TGTGCCAGCAGTTACGGCCCGGGAACCAGCGGCTACACCTTC.